This TCR beta chain was observed in a study of siplizumab effects on memory and regulatory T cells. General study points: Mappable alloreactive CD4+ clones averaged approximately 70% Treg-derived with siplizumab versus 26.9% in controls.

Worth noting for this clone: Its matching antigen is unknown.

The germline V gene has CDR1 SGHTA and CDR2 FQGNSA. The CDR3 is 13 residues long. After removal of 6 bases from V and 5 bases from J, the junction contained 6 bases not matched to a gene. Sequencing of each sample assayed some 10^5 TCR templates. This table comes from immunoSEQ multiplex PCR, and its TCRdb copy is limited to in-frame clones, with some not included. The table includes about 100,000 clones, about 94% detected once. Sequencing was done on a sample of Tregs sorted from blood. The chain uses TRBV7-2 and TRBJ1-2, with 7 bases lining up with TRBD1. The TCR was taken from a human donor in good health. The chain's CDR3 is CASSPDRVYGYTF. CDR3 in DNA: TGTGCCAGCAGTCCCGACAGGGTGTATGGCTACACCTTC. Full variable domain (outside the CDR3, taken from reference TRBV7-2 and TRBJ1-2): GAGVSQSPSNKVTEKGKDVELRCDPISGHTALYWYRQSLGQGLEFLIYFQGNSAPDKSGLPSDRFSAERTGGSVSTLTIQRTQQEDSAVYLCASSPDRVYGYTFGSGTRLTVV.